This is a list of T cell receptor beta chains from one sample in a study of blood T cells in healthy people across ages. TCRdb analysed the 5' RACE reads with MiXCR anew, one entry per CDR3 protein. The table has roughly 1,300,000 distinct CDR3 sequences, 45% to 70% seen once. The sequencing input was blood. These receptors were obtained from a man younger than 30 in good health. CDR3s include the opening cysteine and the closing phenylalanine or tryptophan. The D gene is left open where the match is weak. Rows may omit the clone size; those that give it use once, few, many or a size class.

d_call	v_call	clone_size	cdr3_length	j_call	cdr3_aa	cdr3_nt
NA	TRBV12-3/TRBV12-4	NA	14	TRBJ2-7	CASNPGRGTYEQYF	TGTGCCAGCAACCCGGGTAGGGGAACCTACGAGCAGTACTTC
TRBD2	TRBV14	NA	17	TRBJ2-3	CASSHHRLAGATDTQYF	TGTGCCAGCAGCCATCACCGACTAGCGGGAGCCACAGATACGCAGTATTTT
TRBD1	TRBV4-1	NA	17	TRBJ1-1	CASSPIRQGAKFAEAFF	TGCGCCAGCAGCCCAATTAGGCAGGGGGCTAAGTTCGCTGAAGCTTTCTTT
TRBD1	TRBV7-9	NA	15	TRBJ1-2	CASSLSPTGDYGYTF	TGTGCCAGCAGCTTATCCCCGACAGGGGACTATGGCTACACCTTC
NA	TRBV28	NA	14	TRBJ2-1	CASSPTLQGNEQFF	TGTGCCAGCAGTCCTACTCTACAGGGCAATGAGCAGTTCTTC
NA	TRBV6-6	once	16	TRBJ1-4	CASSRSDSATNEKLFF	TGTGCCAGCAGCCGCTCGGACAGTGCAACTAATGAAAAACTGTTTTTT
TRBD1	TRBV30	NA	14	TRBJ2-7	CAGRITGGRNEQYF	TGTGCCGGACGAATAACAGGGGGCCGAAACGAGCAGTACTTC
NA	TRBV15	NA	16	TRBJ2-3	CTTSRDRSPGTDTQYF	TGTACCACCAGCAGAGATAGATCGCCTGGCACAGATACGCAGTATTTT
NA	TRBV12-3/TRBV12-4	NA	15	TRBJ2-1	CASSPLGQQHNEQFF	TGTGCCAGCAGTCCGTTAGGACAGCAACACAATGAGCAGTTCTTC
TRBD1	TRBV20-1	NA	13	TRBJ1-1	CSAQDRENTEAFF	TGCAGTGCGCAAGACAGGGAGAACACTGAAGCTTTCTTT